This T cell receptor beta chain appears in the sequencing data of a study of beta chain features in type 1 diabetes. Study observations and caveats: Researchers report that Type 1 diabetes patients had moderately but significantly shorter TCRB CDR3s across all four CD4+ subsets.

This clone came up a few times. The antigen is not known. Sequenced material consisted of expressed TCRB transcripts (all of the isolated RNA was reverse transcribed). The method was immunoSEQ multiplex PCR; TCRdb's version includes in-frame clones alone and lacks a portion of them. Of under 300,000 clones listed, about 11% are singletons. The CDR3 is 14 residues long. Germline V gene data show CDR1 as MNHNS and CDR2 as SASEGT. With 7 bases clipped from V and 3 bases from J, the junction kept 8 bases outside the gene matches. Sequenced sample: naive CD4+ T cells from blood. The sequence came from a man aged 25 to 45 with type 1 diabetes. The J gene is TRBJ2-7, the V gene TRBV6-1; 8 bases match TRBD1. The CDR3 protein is CASKRHRGNYEQYF. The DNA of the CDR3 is TGTGCCAGCAAGCGGCACAGGGGGAACTACGAGCAGTACTTC.